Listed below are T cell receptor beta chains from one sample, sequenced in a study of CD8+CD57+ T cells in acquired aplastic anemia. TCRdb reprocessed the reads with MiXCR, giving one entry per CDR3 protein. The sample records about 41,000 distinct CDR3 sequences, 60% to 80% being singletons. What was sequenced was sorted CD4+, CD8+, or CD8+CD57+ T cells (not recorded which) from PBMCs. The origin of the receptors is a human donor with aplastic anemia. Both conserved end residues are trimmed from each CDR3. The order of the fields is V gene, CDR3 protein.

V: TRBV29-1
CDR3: SVQAGTGGRD

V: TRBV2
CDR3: ASSEQRGSGNTIY

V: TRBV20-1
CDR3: SVNRGENTEAF

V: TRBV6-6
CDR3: ASSYTDLAEAF

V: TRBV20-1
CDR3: SLGLAGTSYEQY

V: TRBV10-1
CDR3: ASSESSETGELF

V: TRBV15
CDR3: ATSDHLRVAIFLCANYGYT

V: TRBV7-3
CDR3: ASSPMTGVGNEQF

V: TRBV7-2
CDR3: ASSLGGSYNSPLH

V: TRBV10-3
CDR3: AIPQKARALKNNEQF

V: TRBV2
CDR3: ASSAAGAVNTEAF

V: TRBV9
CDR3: ASSLGHRRSNQPQH

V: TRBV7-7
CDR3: ASSSDYQETQY

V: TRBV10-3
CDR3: AISAAEDFSGNTIY

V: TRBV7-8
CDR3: ASSGGTGLGQPQH

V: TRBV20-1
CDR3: SARQGYNSPLH

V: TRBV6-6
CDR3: ASSYSTDTYEQY